In its sample, the clone carrying this TCR beta chain was seen a few times. The data were taken from a study of blood T cells in healthy people across ages. Through a sample-barcoded 5' primer and a J-beta primer mix, a second PCR was run for roughly 6 to 11 cycles. MiXCR, run by TCRdb on the 5' RACE reads, gives a single entry per CDR3 protein. The table includes about 1 million distinct CDR3 sequences, roughly a quarter detected once. In addition, the sample was reused for a study of T cells of mothers and their children. According to that study: A few mothers and their six children, all healthy Caucasians, donated. The study obtained over 8 million TCR beta CDR3 reads per mother and some 3 million per child.

The sample comprised blood. The TCR originated in a girl aged 2 to 10 in good health.

The CDR3 bases are TGCAGCGGACAGGCTAACTATGGCTACACCTTC. Translated: CSGQANYGYTF. The V and J genes are TRBV29-1 and TRBJ1-2; a weak D match, TRBD1 (6 bases). This CDR3 has 11 amino acids. Germline values: CDR1 SQVTM, CDR2 ANQGSEA. Trimming cost V 7 bases and J 0 bases, with 6 bases left between them.